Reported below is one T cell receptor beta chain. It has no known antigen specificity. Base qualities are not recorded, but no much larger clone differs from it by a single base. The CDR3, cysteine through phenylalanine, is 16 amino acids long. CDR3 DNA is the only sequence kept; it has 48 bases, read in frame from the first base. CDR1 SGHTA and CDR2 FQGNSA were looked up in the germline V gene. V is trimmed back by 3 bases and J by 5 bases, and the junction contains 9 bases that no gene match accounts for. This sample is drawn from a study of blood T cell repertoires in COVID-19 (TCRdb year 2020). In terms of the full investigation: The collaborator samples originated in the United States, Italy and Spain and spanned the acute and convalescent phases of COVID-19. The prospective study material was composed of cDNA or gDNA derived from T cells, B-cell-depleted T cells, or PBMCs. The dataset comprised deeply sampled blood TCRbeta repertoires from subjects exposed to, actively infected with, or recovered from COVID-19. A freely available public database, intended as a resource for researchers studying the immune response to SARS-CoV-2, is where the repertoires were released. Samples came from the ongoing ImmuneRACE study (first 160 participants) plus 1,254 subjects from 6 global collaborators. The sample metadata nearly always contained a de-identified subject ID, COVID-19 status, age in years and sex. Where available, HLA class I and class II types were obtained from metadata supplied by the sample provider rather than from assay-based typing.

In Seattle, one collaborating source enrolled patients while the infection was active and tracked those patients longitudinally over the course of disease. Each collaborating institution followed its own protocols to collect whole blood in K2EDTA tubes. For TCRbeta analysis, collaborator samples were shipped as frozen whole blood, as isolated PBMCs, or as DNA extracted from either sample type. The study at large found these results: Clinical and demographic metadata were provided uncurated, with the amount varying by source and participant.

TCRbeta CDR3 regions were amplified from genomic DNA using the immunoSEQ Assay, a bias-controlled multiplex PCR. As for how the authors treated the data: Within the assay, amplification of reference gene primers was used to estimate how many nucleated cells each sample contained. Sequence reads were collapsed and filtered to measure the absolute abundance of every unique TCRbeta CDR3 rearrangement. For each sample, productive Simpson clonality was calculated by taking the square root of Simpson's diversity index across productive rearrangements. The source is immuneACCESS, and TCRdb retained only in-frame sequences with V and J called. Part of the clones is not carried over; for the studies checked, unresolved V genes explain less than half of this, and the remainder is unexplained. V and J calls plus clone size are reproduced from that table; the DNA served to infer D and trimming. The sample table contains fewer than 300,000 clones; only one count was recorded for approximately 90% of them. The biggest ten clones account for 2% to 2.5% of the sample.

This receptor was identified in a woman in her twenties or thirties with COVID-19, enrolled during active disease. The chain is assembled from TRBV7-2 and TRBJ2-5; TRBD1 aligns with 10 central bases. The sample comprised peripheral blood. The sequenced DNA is TGTGCCAGCAGCTTGCCCCGGGACAGGGGACGGGAGACCCAGTACTTC. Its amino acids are CASSLPRDRGRETQYF.